Listed below are T cell receptor beta chains from one sample, sequenced in a study of CD8+ T cells in alopecia areata. Clones were sequenced by immunoSEQ multiplex PCR, and TCRdb holds only the in-frame ones, with some missing. The sample holds about 200,000 clones; nearly 60% are singletons and the top ten take approximately 5.1%. Sequencing used CD4+ T cells sorted from blood, obtained at week 24, from a patient treated with tofacitinib. These receptors were taken from a human donor with alopecia areata. The CDR3 runs from the conserved cysteine through the conserved F or W. A D gene is named only where the DNA matches it firmly. Only part of the rows carry a size: once, few, many, or a class if the clone is expanded.

CDR3	DNA	size	D	J	V
CASSLVKRPGVTGELFF	TGTGCCAGCAGCTTGGTAAAGAGGCCAGGAGTGACCGGGGAGCTGTTTTTT	-	-	TRBJ2-2	TRBV5-4
CASSPGHQEETQYF	TGCGCCAGCAGCCCCGGGCATCAAGAAGAGACCCAGTACTTC	-	-	TRBJ2-5	TRBV5-1
CASSLGTGTAYNEQFF	TGCGCCAGCAGCTTGGGAACCGGGACAGCCTACAATGAGCAGTTCTTC	-	TRBD1	TRBJ2-1	TRBV5-1
CASSEMVQGETQYF	TGTGCCAGCAGTGAAATGGTCCAGGGCGAGACCCAGTACTTC	few	-	TRBJ2-5	TRBV2
CASRRGTSVSSSYNEQFF	TGTGCCTCCCGGAGGGGGACTAGCGTATCAAGCTCCTACAATGAGCAGTTCTTC	-	TRBD2	TRBJ2-1	TRBV30
CASSEAGTVYGYTF	TGTGCCAGCAGTGAAGCTGGGACGGTCTATGGCTACACCTTC	-	-	TRBJ1-2	TRBV25-1
CASSHPGTGSGYTF	TGCGCCAGCAGCCACCCCGGGACAGGGAGTGGCTACACCTTC	-	TRBD1	TRBJ1-2	TRBV4-1
CAWSRAGRGETQYF	TGTGCCTGGTCCAGAGCGGGAAGGGGAGAGACCCAGTACTTC	-	TRBD2	TRBJ2-5	TRBV30
CASSLLAAQETQYF	TGCGCCAGCAGCTTACTAGCGGCCCAAGAGACCCAGTACTTC	-	TRBD2	TRBJ2-5	TRBV5-1
CASRETGGTEAFF	TGTGCCAGCAGAGAAACAGGGGGCACTGAAGCTTTCTTT	many	TRBD1	TRBJ1-1	TRBV28
CASSFLAGDHEQYF	TGTGCCAGCAGCTTCCTAGCGGGAGACCACGAGCAGTACTTC	-	TRBD2	TRBJ2-7	TRBV5-4
CASSRQGNRVQETQYF	TGTGCCAGCAGCCGACAGGGGAATCGGGTCCAAGAGACCCAGTACTTC	-	TRBD1	TRBJ2-5	TRBV7-2
CASRGSGENTQYF	TGTGCCAGCAGAGGTAGCGGGGAGAATACGCAGTATTTT	-	TRBD2	TRBJ2-3	TRBV7-2
CSARGAAEQYF	TGCAGTGCTAGGGGTGCAGCCGAGCAGTACTTC	-	-	TRBJ2-7	TRBV20-1
CASSLVQGGNTGELFF	TGTGCCAGCAGCTTAGTTCAGGGCGGGAACACCGGGGAGCTGTTTTTT	-	-	TRBJ2-2	TRBV7-2
CASSPTTKHTEAFF	TGTGCCAGCAGCCCTACAACGAAACACACTGAAGCTTTCTTT	few	-	TRBJ1-1	TRBV7-8
CASSIPGQGGYTF	TGCGCCAGCAGCATCCCGGGACAGGGGGGCTACACCTTC	-	TRBD1	TRBJ1-2	TRBV4-1
CAWSNLAGDGNEQFF	TGTGCCTGGAGTAATCTAGCGGGAGATGGCAATGAGCAGTTCTTC	-	TRBD2	TRBJ2-1	TRBV30
CASSSRGDHTQYF	TGTGCCAGCAGCTCCCGTGGGGACCACACCCAGTACTTC	-	-	TRBJ2-5	TRBV9
CASSLSGLNSGANVLTF	TGTGCCAGCAGCTTATCGGGACTGAACTCTGGGGCCAACGTCCTGACTTTC	few	-	TRBJ2-6	TRBV7-2
CASSPKDRVPSGANVLTF	TGTGCCAGCTCACCTAAGGACAGGGTCCCATCCGGGGCCAACGTCCTGACTTTC	-	TRBD1	TRBJ2-6	TRBV18
CSVVGQETQYF	TGCAGCGTTGTAGGGCAGGAGACCCAGTACTTC	few	-	TRBJ2-5	TRBV29-1
CSVLTSGGANEQYF	TGCAGCGTGCTCACTAGCGGGGGGGCAAACGAGCAGTACTTC	-	TRBD2	TRBJ2-7	TRBV29-1
CASNEGDQPQHF	TGTGCCAGTAATGAAGGGGATCAGCCCCAGCATTTT	-	-	TRBJ1-5	TRBV19
CASRILAGGLSYNEQFF	TGTGCCAGCAGAATACTAGCGGGAGGGCTCTCCTACAATGAGCAGTTCTTC	-	TRBD2	TRBJ2-1	TRBV27